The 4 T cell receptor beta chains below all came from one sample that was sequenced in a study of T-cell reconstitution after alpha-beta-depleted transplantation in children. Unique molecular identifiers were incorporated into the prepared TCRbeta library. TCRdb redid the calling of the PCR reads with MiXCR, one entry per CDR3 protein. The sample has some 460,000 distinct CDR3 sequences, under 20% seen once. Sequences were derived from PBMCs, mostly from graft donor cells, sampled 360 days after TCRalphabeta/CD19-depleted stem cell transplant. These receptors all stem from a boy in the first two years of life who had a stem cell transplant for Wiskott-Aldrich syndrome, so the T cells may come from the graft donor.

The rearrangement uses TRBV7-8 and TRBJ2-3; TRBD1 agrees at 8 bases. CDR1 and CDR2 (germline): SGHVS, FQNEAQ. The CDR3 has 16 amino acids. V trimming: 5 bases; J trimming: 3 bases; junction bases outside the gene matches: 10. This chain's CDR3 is CASSPEQGGLTDTQYF. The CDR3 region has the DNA TGTGCCAGCAGCCCAGAACAGGGGGGACTTACAGATACGCAGTATTTT.

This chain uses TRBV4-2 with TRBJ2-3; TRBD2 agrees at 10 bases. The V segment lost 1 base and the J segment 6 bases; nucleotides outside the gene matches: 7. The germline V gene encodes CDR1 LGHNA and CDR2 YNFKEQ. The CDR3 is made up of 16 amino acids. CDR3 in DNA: TGTGCCAGCAGCCAAGGGATAGCGGGGGGCTCTGATACGCAGTATTTT. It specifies CASSQGIAGGSDTQYF.

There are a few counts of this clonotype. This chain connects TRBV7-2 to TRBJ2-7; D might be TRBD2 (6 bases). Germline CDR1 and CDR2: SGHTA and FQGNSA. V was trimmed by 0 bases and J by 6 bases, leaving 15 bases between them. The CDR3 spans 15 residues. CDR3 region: CASSLAQGGLSEQYF. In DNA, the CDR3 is TGTGCCAGCAGCTTAGCTCAGGGAGGTCTCAGCGAGCAGTACTTC.

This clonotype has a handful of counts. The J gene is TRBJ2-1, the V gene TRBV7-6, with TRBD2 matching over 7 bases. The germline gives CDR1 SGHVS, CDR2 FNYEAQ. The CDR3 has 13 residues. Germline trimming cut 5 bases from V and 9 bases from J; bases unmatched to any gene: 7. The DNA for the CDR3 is TGTGCCAGCAGCATCGGAGGGAGGGGTGAGCAGTTCTTC. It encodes CASSIGGRGEQFF.